The clone carrying this T cell receptor beta chain was recorded only once. Its target is not known. Sequencing was performed with immunoSEQ multiplex PCR; in TCRdb, only in-frame clones are kept and a portion is missing. The sample has around 55,000 clones, approximately 80% seen once. The sample is drawn from a study of OX40 agonist ivuxolimab in advanced cancers. Notes on the study in general: Among patients with partial responses at 0.1-3.0 mg/kg, clonal expansion was among the lowest. Specificity for antigen went undetermined in the expanded peripheral T cells. There was clonal expansion of CD4+ and CD8+ blood T cells by week 6 at 0.1 to 3.0 mg/kg.

Germline CDR1 is SGHAT and CDR2 is FQNNGV. V lost 4 bases, J lost 7 bases, and 8 bases stayed unmatched. The length of the CDR3 is 15 residues. Blood samples were obtained at baseline, cycle 4 day 1, and cycle 7 day 1. Source: CD4+ or CD8+ T cells sorted from blood, taken in a trial of the OX40 agonist ivuxolimab. This chain links TRBV11-2 with TRBJ1-2; 11 positions agree with TRBD1. This TCR was recovered from an adult with an advanced solid tumor such as melanoma, head and neck, liver or kidney cancer. The DNA for the CDR3 is TGTGCCAGCAGCTCCCGCGGACAGGGGGCGAGTGGCTACACCTTC. Translated: CASSSRGQGASGYTF. Looking up the rest from reference TRBV11-2 and TRBJ1-2 gives the full variable domain: EAGVAQSPRYKIIEKRQSVAFWCNPISGHATLYWYQQILGQGPKLLIQFQNNGVVDDSQLPKDRFSAERLKGVDSTLKIQPAKLEDSAVYLCASSSRGQGASGYTFGSGTRLTVV.